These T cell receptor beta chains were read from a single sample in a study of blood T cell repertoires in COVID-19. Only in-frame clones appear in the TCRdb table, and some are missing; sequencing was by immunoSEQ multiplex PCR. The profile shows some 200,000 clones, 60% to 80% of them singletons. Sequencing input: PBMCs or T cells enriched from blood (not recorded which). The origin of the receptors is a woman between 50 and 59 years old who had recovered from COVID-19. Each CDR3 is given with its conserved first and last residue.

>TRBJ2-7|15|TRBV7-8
CASSLDQGRGYEQYF
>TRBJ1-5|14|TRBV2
CASTQANSNQPQHF
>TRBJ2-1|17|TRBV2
CASSVFSGLADVNEQFF
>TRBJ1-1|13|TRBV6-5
CASSKQGFTEAFF
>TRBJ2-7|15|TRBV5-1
CASSLASSGNYEQYF
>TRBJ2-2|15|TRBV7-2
CASGRGTGGTGELFF
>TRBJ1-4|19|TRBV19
CASSKDLGGRGLEKEKLFF
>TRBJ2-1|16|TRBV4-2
CASSQVLRGGFNEQFF
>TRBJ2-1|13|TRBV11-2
CASTPGSYNEQFF
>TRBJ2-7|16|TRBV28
CASSPIEGVPPYEQYF
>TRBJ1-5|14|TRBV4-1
CASSHGPSNQPQHF
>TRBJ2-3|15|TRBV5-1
CASSHGRGATDTQYF
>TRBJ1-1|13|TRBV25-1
CASGLQGYTEAFF
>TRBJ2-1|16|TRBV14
CASSLRSGGIYNEQFF
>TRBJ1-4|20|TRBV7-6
CASSLGPRGQGVATNEKLFF
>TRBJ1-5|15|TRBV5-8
CASSSQGLYDQPQHF
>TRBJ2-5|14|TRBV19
CASSTRTFQETQYF
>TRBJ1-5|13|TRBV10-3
CAISPEGNQPQHF
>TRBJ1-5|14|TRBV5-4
CASSLGGTSQPQHF
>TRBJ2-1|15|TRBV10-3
CAISESARSLREQFF
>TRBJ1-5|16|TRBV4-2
CASSQDPGSGNQPQHF
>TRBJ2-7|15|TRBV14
CASSQDYGLASEQYF
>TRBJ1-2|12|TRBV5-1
CASSFRDFGYTF
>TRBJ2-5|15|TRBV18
CASSPPLAGEETQYF
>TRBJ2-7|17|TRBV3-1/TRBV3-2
CASSQDFVGGTVYEQYF
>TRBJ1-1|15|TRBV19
CASSIGQGAITEAFF
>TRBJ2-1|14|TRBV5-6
CASRLRGGRFEQFF
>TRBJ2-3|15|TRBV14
CASATIAGGTDTQYF
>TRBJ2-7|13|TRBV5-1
CASSIGTVNEQYF
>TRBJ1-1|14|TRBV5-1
CASSRATGDAEAFF
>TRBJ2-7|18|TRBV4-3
CASSQNLKASGQPYEQYF
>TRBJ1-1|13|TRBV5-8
CASSRGGETEAFF
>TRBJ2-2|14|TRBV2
CASMMGLNTGELFF
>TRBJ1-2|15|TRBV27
CASRRPGSDRHGYTF
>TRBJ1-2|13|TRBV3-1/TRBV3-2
CASSLGQGGGYTF
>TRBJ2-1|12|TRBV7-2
CASSSHRDTQFF
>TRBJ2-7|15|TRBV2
CASRVALGGAGEQYF
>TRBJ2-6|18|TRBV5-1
CASSPRTGGNSGANVLTF
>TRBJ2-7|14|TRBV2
CASRADRATYEQYF
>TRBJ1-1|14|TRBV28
CASSPWTGEFEAFF
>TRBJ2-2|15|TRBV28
CASSTGTGVTGELFF
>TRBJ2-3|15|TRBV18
CASSPPGLAADTQYF
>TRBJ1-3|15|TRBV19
CASAAGRSSGNTIYF
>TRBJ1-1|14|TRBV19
CASSPTQGWSEAFF
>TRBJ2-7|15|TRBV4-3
CASSPDYYRSYEQYF
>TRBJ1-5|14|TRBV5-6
CASSLGLVNQPQHF
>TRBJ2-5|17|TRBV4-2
CASSPPPGLAGGETQYF
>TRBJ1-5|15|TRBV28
CASTPQGVGNQPQHF
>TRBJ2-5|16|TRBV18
CASSPPVRRSQETQYF